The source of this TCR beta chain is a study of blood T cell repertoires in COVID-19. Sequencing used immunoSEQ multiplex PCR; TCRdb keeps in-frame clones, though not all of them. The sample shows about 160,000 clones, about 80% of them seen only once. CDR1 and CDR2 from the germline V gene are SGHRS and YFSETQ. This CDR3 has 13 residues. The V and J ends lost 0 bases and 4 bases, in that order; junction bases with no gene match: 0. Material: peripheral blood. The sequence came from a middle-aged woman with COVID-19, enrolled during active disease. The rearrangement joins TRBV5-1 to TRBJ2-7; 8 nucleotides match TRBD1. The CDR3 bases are TGCGCCAGCAGCTTGGGGGACAGGTACGAGCAGTACTTC. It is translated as CASSLGDRYEQYF.